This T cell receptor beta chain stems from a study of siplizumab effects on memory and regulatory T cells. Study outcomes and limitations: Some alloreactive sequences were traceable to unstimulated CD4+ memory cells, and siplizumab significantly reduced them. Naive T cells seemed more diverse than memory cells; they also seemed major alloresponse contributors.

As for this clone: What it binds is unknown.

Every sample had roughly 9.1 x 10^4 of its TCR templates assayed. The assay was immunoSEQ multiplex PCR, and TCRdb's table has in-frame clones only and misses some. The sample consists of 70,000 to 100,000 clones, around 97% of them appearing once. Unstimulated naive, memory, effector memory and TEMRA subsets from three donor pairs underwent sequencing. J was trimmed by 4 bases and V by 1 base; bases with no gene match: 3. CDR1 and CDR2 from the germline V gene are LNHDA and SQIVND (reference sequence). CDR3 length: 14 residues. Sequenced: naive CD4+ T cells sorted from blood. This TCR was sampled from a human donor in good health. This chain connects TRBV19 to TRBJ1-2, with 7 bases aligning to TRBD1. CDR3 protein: CASSIVAGGYGYTF. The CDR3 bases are TGTGCCAGTAGTATAGTAGCAGGGGGCTATGGCTACACCTTC.